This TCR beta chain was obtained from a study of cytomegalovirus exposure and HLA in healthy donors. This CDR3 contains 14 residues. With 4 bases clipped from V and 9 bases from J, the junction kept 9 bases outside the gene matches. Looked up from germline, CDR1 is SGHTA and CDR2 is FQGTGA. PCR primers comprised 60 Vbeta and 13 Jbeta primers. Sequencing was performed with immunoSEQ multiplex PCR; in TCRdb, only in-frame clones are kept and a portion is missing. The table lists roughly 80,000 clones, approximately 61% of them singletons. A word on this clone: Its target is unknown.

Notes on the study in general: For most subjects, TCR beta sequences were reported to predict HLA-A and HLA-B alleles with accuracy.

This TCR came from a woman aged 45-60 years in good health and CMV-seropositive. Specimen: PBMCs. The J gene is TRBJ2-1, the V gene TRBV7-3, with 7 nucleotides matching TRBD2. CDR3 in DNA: TGTGCCAGCAGCTCTGCTCGACTAGCCAGTGAGCAGTTCTTC. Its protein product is CASSSARLASEQFF.